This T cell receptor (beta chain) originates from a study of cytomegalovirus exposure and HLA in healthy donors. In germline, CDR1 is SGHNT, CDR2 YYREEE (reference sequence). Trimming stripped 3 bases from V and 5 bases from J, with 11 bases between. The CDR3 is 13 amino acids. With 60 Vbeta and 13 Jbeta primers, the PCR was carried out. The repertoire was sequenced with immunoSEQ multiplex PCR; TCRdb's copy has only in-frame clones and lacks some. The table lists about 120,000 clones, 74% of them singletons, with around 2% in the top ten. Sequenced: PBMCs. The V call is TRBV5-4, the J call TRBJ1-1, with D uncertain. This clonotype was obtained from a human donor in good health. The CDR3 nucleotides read TGTGCCAGCAGCTGGTCAAGAGGGACTGAAGCTTTCTTT. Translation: CASSWSRGTEAFF.